The clone carrying this T cell receptor beta chain came up a few times. Its antigen is undetermined. The CDR3 is 13 residues long. The germline V gene has CDR1 MNHEY and CDR2 SVGEGT. V gave up 5 bases and J gave up 1 base, with 8 bases separating them. Individual cDNA molecules were tagged with unique molecular identifiers. One entry per CDR3 protein results from TCRdb running MiXCR on the 5' RACE reads. The top ten hold about 6% of the sample, which has about 97,000 distinct CDR3 sequences, 10% to 15% seen once. The data originate from a study of early T cells in non-severe SARS-CoV-2 infection. Study overall: Unsorted whole blood bulk RNA was sequenced, with unpaired chains.

The study's findings and limits: Anti-spike CD8 specificities were favored by VDJdb matching, whose results missed private and CD4 specificities.

The chain is built from TRBV6-2 or TRBV6-3 and TRBJ1-1; D is undetermined. The TCR sequence derives from an adult who was a healthcare worker with PCR-confirmed SARS-CoV-2 infection or an uninfected control (not recorded which). Sequenced material: whole blood. CDR3 sequence reads: CASSTGENTEAFF. The CDR3 DNA reads as TGTGCCAGCAGTACCGGGGAGAACACTGAAGCTTTCTTT.